One and the same sample provided the 9 T cell receptor beta chains below, sequenced in a study of T cells in Graves' hyperthyroidism and ophthalmopathy. From RNA transcripts, TCR beta CDR3 regions were amplified. HTBI primers drove first-round RT-PCR of the TCR CDR3. TCRdb used MiXCR to reprocess the multiplex PCR reads, holding one entry per CDR3 protein. Among about 600,000 distinct CDR3 sequences listed, 13% to 15% were seen once. The sample comprised blood. The receptors shown here come from a woman between 18 and 29 years old with Graves' ophthalmopathy.

There are many counts of this clonotype. The CDR3 spells CASSLSVDEQFF. CDR3 bases: TGTGCCAGCAGCCTGTCCGTCGATGAGCAGTTCTTC. The gene calls are TRBV13 and TRBJ2-1; D unresolved. This CDR3 has 12 amino acids. Germline CDR1 PRHDT, CDR2 FYEKMQ (reference sequence). The V gene lost 5 bases and the J gene lost 8 bases, with 10 bases spanning the gap.

The genes are TRBV27 and TRBJ2-7; tentative D call: TRBD1 (6 bases). With 1 base removed from V and 5 bases from J, the gap between germline ends came to 9 bases. The CDR3 contains 13 residues. Germline V lookup: CDR1 MNHEY, CDR2 SMNVEV (reference sequence). The CDR3 nucleotides are TGTGCCAGCAGTTTATTTCAGGGGAACGAGCAGTACTTC. It is translated as CASSLFQGNEQYF.

This sequence joins TRBV12-3 or TRBV12-4 and TRBJ2-1, with TRBD2 matching 10 bases. Trimming removed 6 bases from V and 3 bases from J; junction bases left unmatched: 11. The CDR3 runs to 17 residues. CDR3 sequence (DNA): TGTGCCAGCAGCCCCCTAGGACTAGCGGACCTCTACAATGAGCAGTTCTTC. Protein sequence: CASSPLGLADLYNEQFF.

Ten or more counts support this clonotype. The J gene is TRBJ1-2, the V gene TRBV2, with a weak D call TRBD1 (6 bases). Trimming stripped 4 bases from V and 8 bases from J, with 17 bases between. The CDR3 sequence is 14 residues long. Germline CDR1 reads SNHLY; CDR2 reads FYNNEI. The CDR3 nucleotides read TGTGCCAGCAGTGTCTTCGGGGGGGCTAGGGGCTACACCTTC. Its translation: CASSVFGGARGYTF.

This clonotype was seen more than once but under ten times. The V gene is TRBV7-9, the J gene TRBJ2-1; tentative D call: TRBD1 (6 bases). In germline, CDR1 is SEHNR, CDR2 FQNEAQ (reference sequence). The CDR3 runs to 16 residues. The germline V and J ends were trimmed by 4 bases and 6 bases, with 19 bases remaining between them. Here the CDR3 reads CASSSYSTNRANEQFF. In DNA form, the CDR3 reads TGTGCCAGCAGCTCCTACTCTACCAACAGGGCCAATGAGCAGTTCTTC.

The sample holds one count of this clonotype. V is TRBV11-3 and J is TRBJ2-7; TRBD2 matches 10 bases. The V segment lost 3 bases and the J segment 6 bases; nucleotides outside the gene matches: 2. CDR1 and CDR2 (germline): SGHNT, YENEEA. The CDR3 has 13 amino acids. CDR3 nucleotide sequence: TGTGCCAGCAGCTTGAGCGGGAGGGGCGAGCAGTACTTC. Translation: CASSLSGRGEQYF.

This clonotype was seen ten or more times. The J gene is TRBJ1-2, the V gene TRBV27; a weak D match, TRBD1 (6 bases). Per the germline V gene, CDR1 is MNHEY and CDR2 is SMNVEV (reference sequence). The V gene lost 3 bases and the J gene lost 6 bases, with 8 bases spanning the gap. This CDR3 region has 12 residues. CDR3 loop: CASSLPGDGYTF. CDR3 nucleotides: TGTGCCAGCAGTTTGCCAGGGGATGGCTACACCTTC.

This clonotype was seen a few times. The chain combines TRBV7-3 with TRBJ2-1; D call uncertain. V lost 2 bases to trimming and J lost 0 bases, with 14 bases between them. CDR1 is SGHTA, CDR2 FQGTGA, per germline. The CDR3 loop spans 17 amino acids. The CDR3 region is CASSLAKDHGSYNEQFF. CDR3 bases: TGTGCCAGCAGCTTAGCCAAGGATCATGGCTCCTACAATGAGCAGTTCTTC.

There are a few counts of this clonotype. The genes are TRBV4-2 and TRBJ2-1; D may be TRBD1 (6 bases). The V gene's germline CDR1 is LGHNA and CDR2 YNFKEQ. V gave up 4 bases and J gave up 0 bases, with 16 bases separating them. The CDR3 length is 17 residues. The CDR3 DNA reads TGTGCCAGCAGCCCCCGTGGGGGCACTTCCTCCTACAATGAGCAGTTCTTC. This gives the protein CASSPRGGTSSYNEQFF.